The clone carrying this T cell receptor (beta chain) was observed many times. Its antigen remains unknown. Germline values: CDR1 ENHRY, CDR2 SYGVKD. This CDR3 has 15 amino acids. V lost 7 bases, J lost 8 bases, and 11 bases stayed unmatched. The template used for profiling TCR beta VDJ and CDR3 was genomic DNA. TCRdb analysed the reads with MiXCR anew, one entry per CDR3 protein. The sample carries around 120,000 distinct CDR3 sequences, about 40% recorded once. The data stem from a study of CD8+CD57+ T cells in acquired aplastic anemia. About the study: Quantities of DNA derived from sorted CD4+ and CD8+ cells averaged around 3 ug. Overall study findings and caveats: The study found no significant CD8+ Simpson's diversity difference between patients and controls.

The patients chosen for sequencing had shown expansion of CD8+CD57+ cells (detected by flow cytometry). Material for sequencing was sorted CD4+, CD8+, or CD8+CD57+ T cells (not recorded which) from PBMCs. The sequence came from a human donor with aplastic anemia. The chain uses TRBV10-3 and TRBJ2-1, with 10 bases fitting TRBD1. As DNA, the CDR3 is TGTGCCATCAAGAGACAGGGGGCGGATGGTTATGAGCAGTTCTTC. Encoded protein: CAIKRQGADGYEQFF.